These 32 T cell receptor beta chains came from one sample sequenced in a study of blood T cell repertoires in COVID-19. The assay was immunoSEQ multiplex PCR, and TCRdb's table has in-frame clones only and misses some. Among 150,000 to 200,000 clones listed, roughly 80% were seen once. Source material: PBMCs or T cells enriched from blood (not recorded which). These TCRs come from a woman aged 45-65 years who had recovered from COVID-19.

This chain uses TRBV15 with TRBJ2-3, with D possibly being TRBD2 (6 bases). From germline, CDR1 is LNHNV and CDR2 YYDKDF (reference sequence). Trimming stripped 4 bases from V and 8 bases from J, with 19 bases between. The CDR3 loop spans 15 amino acids. The CDR3 DNA reads as TGTGCCACCAGCACCCCTCAGTGGAGCGGGCCTACGCAGTATTTT. It specifies CATSTPQWSGPTQYF.

The rearrangement uses TRBV6-5 and TRBJ2-1, with 8 bases lining up with TRBD2. The CDR3 totals 15 residues. Losses at the gene ends were 6 bases for V and 8 bases for J; bases not matched to a gene: 12. Germline V lookup: CDR1 MNHEY, CDR2 SVGAGI. The CDR3 DNA follows: TGTGCCAGCAGGCCACCGGGACTAGTGTTCGATGAGCAGTTCTTC. Translation: CASRPPGLVFDEQFF.

This chain connects TRBV6-6 to TRBJ1-5, with D perhaps matching TRBD1 (5 bases). The CDR3 has 14 amino acids. Per the germline V gene, CDR1 is MNHNY and CDR2 is SVGAGI (reference sequence). V lost 2 bases and J lost 4, with 9 bases in between. The CDR3 DNA is TGTGCCAGCAGTTACAGGCAGGGAAATCAGCCCCAGCATTTT. It is translated as CASSYRQGNQPQHF.

The gene calls are TRBV18 and TRBJ2-1; 7 bases agree with TRBD1. With 5 bases clipped from V and 3 bases from J, the junction kept 7 bases outside the gene matches. CDR1 KGHSH and CDR2 LQKENI come from the germline V gene. The CDR3 is 15 amino acids. CDR3 amino acids: CASSDDRVRYNEQFF. The DNA of the CDR3 is TGTGCCAGCTCAGACGACAGGGTACGCTACAATGAGCAGTTCTTC.

The genes are TRBV7-8 and TRBJ1-1, with a possible D match to TRBD1 (5 bases). Germline CDR1 is SGHVS and CDR2 is FQNEAQ. Trimming shortened V by 4 bases and J by 2 bases, and 11 bases separated the two germline ends. The CDR3 extends over 14 amino acids. This chain's CDR3 is CASSWGGGNTEAFF. In nucleotides, the CDR3 is TGTGCCAGCAGCTGGGGCGGGGGAAACACTGAAGCTTTCTTT.

The chain uses TRBV9 and TRBJ2-3; 10 positions match TRBD1. Germline loops: CDR1 SGDLS, CDR2 YYNGEE. The V gene end was trimmed by 2 bases and the J gene end by 1 base; junction bases not matched to a gene: 1. This CDR3 has 15 amino acids. The CDR3 protein is CASSVGQGGTDTQYF. The DNA of the CDR3 is TGTGCCAGCAGCGTTGGACAGGGGGGCACAGATACGCAGTATTTT.

The chain joins TRBV5-1 to TRBJ2-5; D possibly corresponds to TRBD1 (6 bases). The CDR3 covers 16 residues. Trimming took 0 bases from V and 2 from J, leaving 14 bases between them. CDR1 SGHRS and CDR2 YFSETQ come from the germline V gene. The CDR3 DNA is TGCGCCAGCAGCTTGGCCCCCACAGGGACACAAGAGACCCAGTACTTC. Translation gives CASSLAPTGTQETQYF.

The V gene is TRBV10-1, the J gene TRBJ1-3; 7 bases fit TRBD1. Trimming took 3 bases from V and 2 from J; bases not matched to a gene: 1. This CDR3 is 14 amino acids long. The germline CDR1 and CDR2 sequences are WNHNN and SYGVQD (reference sequence). CDR3: CASSEGTAGNTIYF. DNA for the CDR3: TGCGCCAGCAGTGAAGGGACAGCTGGAAACACCATATATTTT.

This clone was observed a few times. A junction end diverges from the germline sequence, so it may reflect a read error. This sequence joins TRBV24-1 and TRBJ2-7; 8 positions match TRBD1. CDR1 and CDR2 (germline): KGHDR, SFDVKD. This CDR3 has 14 residues. As DNA, the CDR3 is TGTGCCACCAGTGATTTAGGGACAGGCTTCGTGTGGCCCTTC. Translated, it gives CATSDLGTGFVWPF.

The chain joins TRBV4-3 to TRBJ1-5, with a weak D call TRBD1 (5 bases). V was trimmed by 0 bases and J by 1 base, leaving 10 bases between them. The CDR3 loop spans 16 amino acids. Looked up from germline, CDR1 is LGHNA and CDR2 is YSLEER. The CDR3 here is CASSQEKSGSNQPQHF. The CDR3 DNA reads TGCGCCAGCAGCCAAGAAAAATCAGGGAGCAATCAGCCCCAGCATTTT.

This clone came up a few times. V and J are TRBV3-1 (or the pseudogene TRBV3-2) and TRBJ2-7, with D perhaps TRBD2 (6 bases). Germline V gene lookup returns CDR1 LGHDT and CDR2 YNNKEL (reference sequence). Trimming pared 4 bases from V and 0 bases from J, leaving 10 bases between. This CDR3 contains 14 residues. The CDR3 coding sequence is TGTGCCAGCAGCCCGGGACTCCTCTCCTACGAGCAGTACTTC. It translates to CASSPGLLSYEQYF.

This clone was counted a few times. This rearrangement joins TRBV5-1 to TRBJ2-7; no clear D. V dropped 5 bases and J dropped 3 bases, with 12 bases sitting between them. There are 13 residues in the CDR3. The V gene's germline CDR1 is SGHRS and CDR2 YFSETQ. CDR3 loop: CASRRGRDYEQYF. CDR3 coding DNA: TGCGCCAGCAGGCGAGGCAGAGACTACGAGCAGTACTTC.

The chain combines TRBV5-1 with TRBJ1-5; the match to TRBD1 covers 7 bases. J gave up 7 bases and V 2 bases, and 6 bases lay outside the gene matches. Germline V gene data show CDR1 as SGHRS and CDR2 as YFSETQ. CDR3 size: 14 residues. In DNA form, the CDR3 reads TGCGCCAGCAGCTTCACAGGGGTGGGACAGCCCCAGCATTTT. Translating gives CASSFTGVGQPQHF.

This chain connects TRBV27 to TRBJ1-1, with TRBD1 matching over 9 bases. The germline gives CDR1 MNHEY, CDR2 SMNVEV (reference sequence). Trimming took 6 bases from V and 2 from J; bases not matched to a gene: 13. This CDR3 is 17 amino acids long. The CDR3 region is CASRGDRVKLPNTEAFF. The CDR3, as DNA: TGTGCCAGCAGGGGGGACAGGGTGAAGCTTCCTAACACTGAAGCTTTCTTT.

The genes are TRBV5-1 and TRBJ1-2; 8 nucleotides agree with TRBD1. V lost 4 bases and J lost 7; bases outside the gene matches: 18. Germline CDR1 reads SGHRS; CDR2 reads YFSETQ. The CDR3 totals 17 residues. The CDR3 nucleotides are TGCGCCAGCAGCATAAGACAGGGGATGTCAGAGGGCTTTGGCTACACCTTC. It encodes CASSIRQGMSEGFGYTF.

This sequence joins TRBV6-6 and TRBJ1-5, with D possibly being TRBD1 (6 bases). Germline loops: CDR1 MNHNY, CDR2 SVGAGI (reference sequence). This CDR3 comprises 16 residues. The germline V and J ends were trimmed by 8 bases and 1 base, with 18 bases remaining between them. The CDR3 nucleotides are TGTGCCAGCTGGGGGCCCACAGGGACAAGCAATCAGCCCCAGCATTTT. Translation gives CASWGPTGTSNQPQHF.

The V gene is TRBV3-1 (or the pseudogene TRBV3-2), the J gene TRBJ1-6; the D gene is possibly TRBD1 (6 bases). V lost 3 bases, J lost 7 bases, and 13 bases lay in between. The germline CDR1 and CDR2 sequences are LGHDT and YNNKEL (reference sequence). This CDR3 has 15 residues. This CDR3 is CASSHTGKGNSPLHF. CDR3 nucleotides: TGTGCCAGCAGCCACACAGGGAAAGGGAATTCACCCCTCCACTTT.

The genes are TRBV29-1 and TRBJ2-1; D possibly corresponds to TRBD2 (6 bases). The CDR3 totals 12 residues. In germline, CDR1 is SQVTM, CDR2 ANQGSEA. V was clipped by 4 bases and J by 4 bases, with 8 bases between them. This chain's CDR3 is CSVGRGYNEQFF. The CDR3 DNA reads as TGCAGCGTTGGGAGGGGATACAATGAGCAGTTCTTC.

This clone came up once. This rearrangement joins TRBV30 to TRBJ2-1, with no clear D. The CDR3 has 16 amino acids. V lost 0 bases to trimming and J lost 0 bases, with 12 bases between them. Germline V gene sequence: CDR1 GTSNPN, CDR2 SVGIG (reference sequence). The CDR3 region has the DNA TGTGCCTGGAGTGTAGCAGGCACTCGCTCCTACAATGAGCAGTTCTTC. This encodes CAWSVAGTRSYNEQFF. Variable domain in full (rest from reference TRBV30 and TRBJ2-1): SQTIHQWPATLVQPVGSPLSLECTVEGTSNPNLYWYRQAAGRGLQLLFYSVGIGQISSEVPQNLSASRPQDRQFILSSKKLLLSDSGFYLCAWSVAGTRSYNEQFFGPGTRLTVL.

The chain is built from TRBV28 and TRBJ1-2; TRBD1 might be the D (6 bases). CDR3 length: 14 residues. Trimming cost V 3 bases and J 5 bases, with 13 bases left between them. CDR1 and CDR2 (germline): MDHEN, SYDVKM. The CDR3 nucleotides read TGTGCCAGCAGTTTGCAGGCAGGGGCTTATGGCTACACCTTC. Its protein is CASSLQAGAYGYTF.

This chain uses TRBV7-6 with TRBJ1-6; 9 bases are shared with TRBD1. This CDR3 region has 14 residues. Germline V gives CDR1 SGHVS, CDR2 FNYEAQ. The ends lost 5 bases at V and 16 bases at J; junction bases unmatched: 12. This CDR3 is CASSGRDRDIKLHF. CDR3 sequence (DNA): TGTGCCAGCAGCGGCCGGGACAGGGACATCAAGCTCCACTTT.

CDR3: CASSETGTGREQYF. The CDR3 DNA sequence: TGTGCCAGCAGTGAAACCGGGACAGGGCGCGAGCAGTACTTC. V and J are TRBV25-1 and TRBJ2-7; 9 nucleotides agree with TRBD1. Losses at the gene ends were 2 bases for V and 6 bases for J; bases not matched to a gene: 5. This CDR3 spans 14 amino acids. The germline gives CDR1 MGHDK, CDR2 SYGVNS.

This rearrangement joins TRBV11-2 to TRBJ2-1; a weak D match, TRBD2 (6 bases). CDR1 is SGHAT, CDR2 FQNNGV, per germline. V lost 4 bases to trimming and J lost 7 bases, with 14 bases between them. The CDR3 covers 14 residues. The CDR3, as DNA: TGTGCCAGCAGCTCCCTCTTGGAGGGGAATGAGCAGTTCTTC. This gives the protein CASSSLLEGNEQFF.

The chain carries TRBV5-1 and TRBJ2-6, with TRBD1 matching 8 bases. Germline V CDR1 and CDR2: SGHRS, YFSETQ. CDR3 size: 16 residues. Losses at the gene ends were 10 bases for V and 0 bases for J; bases not matched to a gene: 9. As DNA, the CDR3 is TGCGCCTCAGACAGGGGCGTCCTCTCTGGGGCCAACGTCCTGACTTTC. This gives the protein CASDRGVLSGANVLTF.

The chain uses TRBV3-1 (or the pseudogene TRBV3-2) and TRBJ2-3, with 13 bases matching TRBD2. This CDR3 is 17 amino acids long. Germline V lookup: CDR1 LGHDT, CDR2 YNNKEL (reference sequence). Trimming removed 6 bases from V and 2 bases from J; junction bases left unmatched: 8. The CDR3 nucleotides read TGTGCCAGCAGTCCGACTAGCGGGAGGTCCTACACAGATACGCAGTATTTT. This translates into CASSPTSGRSYTDTQYF.

The rearrangement uses TRBV9 and TRBJ2-2; the match to TRBD1 covers 9 bases. The CDR3 has 16 amino acids. Germline assignment: CDR1 SGDLS and CDR2 YYNGEE. J was trimmed by 4 bases and V by 4 bases; bases with no gene match: 8. CDR3 DNA: TGTGCCAGCAGCACCACAGGGGGCGCGGGCACCGGGGAGCTGTTTTTT. This translates into CASSTTGGAGTGELFF. Supplemented by reference TRBV9 and TRBJ2-2, the full variable domain reads DSGVTQTPKHLITATGQRVTLRCSPRSGDLSVYWYQQSLDQGLQFLIQYYNGEERAKGNILERFSAQQFPDLHSELNLSSLELGDSALYFCASSTTGGAGTGELFFGEGSRLTVL.

This chain links TRBV6-2 or TRBV6-3 with TRBJ1-5; D gene uncertain. The germline V gene has CDR1 MNHEY and CDR2 SVGEGT. The CDR3 sequence is 14 residues long. The germline V and J ends were trimmed by 1 base and 6 bases, with 10 bases remaining between them. CDR3 DNA sequence: TGTGCCAGCAGTTACTTTTTCGGAGCTCAGCCCCAGCATTTT. Translation: CASSYFFGAQPQHF.

The CDR3 here is CASSHSPDFWVYEQFF. The CDR3 DNA follows: TGTGCCAGCAGCCACTCCCCGGACTTTTGGGTCTATGAGCAGTTCTTC. J is TRBJ2-1 and V is TRBV25-1; D possibly corresponds to TRBD2 (5 bases). V gave up 6 bases and J gave up 8 bases, with 23 bases separating them. This CDR3 comprises 16 residues. CDR1 and CDR2 (germline): MGHDK, SYGVNS.

This clone was seen a few times. The chain joins TRBV29-1 to TRBJ1-3; no clear D gene. Germline CDR1 SQVTM, CDR2 ANQGSEA. Trimming removed 5 bases from V and 2 bases from J, with 7 bases in between. This CDR3 contains 12 residues. This CDR3 is CSVLTTGNTIYF. In DNA, the CDR3 is TGCAGCGTTCTAACCACTGGAAACACCATATATTTT. Full variable domain (outside the CDR3, taken from reference TRBV29-1 and TRBJ1-3): SAVISQKPSRDICQRGTSLTIQCQVDSQVTMMFWYRQQPGQSLTLIATANQGSEATYESGFVIDKFPISRPNLTFSTLTVSNMSPEDSSIYLCSVLTTGNTIYFGEGSWLTVV.

Only a few counts were recorded for this clone. This chain connects TRBV7-9 to TRBJ1-2; D is unclear. This CDR3 spans 16 amino acids. Germline V lookup: CDR1 SEHNR, CDR2 FQNEAQ (reference sequence). Trimming removed 2 bases at V and 2 bases at J, with 15 bases between. CDR3 region: CASSLNAAGENYGYTF. The CDR3 region has the DNA TGTGCCAGCAGCTTAAACGCGGCCGGGGAGAACTATGGCTACACCTTC.

The gene calls are TRBV5-1 and TRBJ2-7; 12 bases fit TRBD1. V lost 7 bases, J lost 7 bases, and 6 bases stayed unmatched. The CDR3 has 13 amino acids. The V gene's germline CDR1 is SGHRS and CDR2 YFSETQ. CDR3 DNA: TGCGCCAGCGCGGGACAGGGGGCGTCGGAGCAGTACTTC. Translating it yields CASAGQGASEQYF.

The gene calls are TRBV28 and TRBJ1-1; 7 bases map to TRBD1. This CDR3 has 14 residues. Germline V gene lookup returns CDR1 MDHEN and CDR2 SYDVKM. V was pared by 5 bases and J by 5 bases, with 8 bases of the junction left unmatched. CDR3 sequence (DNA): TGTGCCAGCAGTCGGGACAGTAAGGGGACTGAAGCTTTCTTT. Encoded protein: CASSRDSKGTEAFF.